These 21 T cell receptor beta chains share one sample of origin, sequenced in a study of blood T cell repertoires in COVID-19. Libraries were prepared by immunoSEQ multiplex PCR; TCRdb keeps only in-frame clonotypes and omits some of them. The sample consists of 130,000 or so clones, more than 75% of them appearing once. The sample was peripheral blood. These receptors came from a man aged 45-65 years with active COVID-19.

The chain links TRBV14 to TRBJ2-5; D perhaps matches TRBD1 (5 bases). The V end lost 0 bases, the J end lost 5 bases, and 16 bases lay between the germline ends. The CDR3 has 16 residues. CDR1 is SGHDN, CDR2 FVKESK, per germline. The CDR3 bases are TGTGCCAGCAGCCAAGATCATGAAGGGGCTCTGGAGACCCAGTACTTC. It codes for CASSQDHEGALETQYF. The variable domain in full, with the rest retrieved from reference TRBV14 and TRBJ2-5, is EAGVTQFPSHSVIEKGQTVTLRCDPISGHDNLYWYRRVMGKEIKFLLHFVKESKQDESGMPNNRFLAERTGGTYSTLKVQPAELEDSGVYFCASSQDHEGALETQYFGPGTRLLVL.

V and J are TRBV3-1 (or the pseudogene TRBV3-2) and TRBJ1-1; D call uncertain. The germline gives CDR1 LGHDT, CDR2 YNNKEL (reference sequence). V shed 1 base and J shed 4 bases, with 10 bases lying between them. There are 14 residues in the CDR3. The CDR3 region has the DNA TGTGCCAGCAGCCAAGTGGGAGGGCCCACTGAAGCTTTCTTT. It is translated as CASSQVGGPTEAFF.

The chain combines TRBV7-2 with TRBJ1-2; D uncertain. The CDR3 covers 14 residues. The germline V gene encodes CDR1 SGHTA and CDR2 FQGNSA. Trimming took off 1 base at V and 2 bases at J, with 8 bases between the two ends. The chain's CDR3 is CASSLERKNYGYTF. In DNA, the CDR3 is TGTGCCAGCAGCTTAGAGAGAAAGAACTATGGCTACACCTTC.

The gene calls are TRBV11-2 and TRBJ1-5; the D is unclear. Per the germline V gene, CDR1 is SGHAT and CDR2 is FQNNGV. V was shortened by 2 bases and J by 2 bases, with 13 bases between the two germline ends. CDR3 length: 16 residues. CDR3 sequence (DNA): TGTGCCAGCAGCTTATCCGGTACGATGGGCAATCAGCCCCAGCATTTT. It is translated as CASSLSGTMGNQPQHF.

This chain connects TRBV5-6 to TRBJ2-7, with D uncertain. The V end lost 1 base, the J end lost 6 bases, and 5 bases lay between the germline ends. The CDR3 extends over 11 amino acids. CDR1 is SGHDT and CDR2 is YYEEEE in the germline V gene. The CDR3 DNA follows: TGTGCCAGCAGCTTGAAGCTCGAGCAGTACTTC. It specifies CASSLKLEQYF.

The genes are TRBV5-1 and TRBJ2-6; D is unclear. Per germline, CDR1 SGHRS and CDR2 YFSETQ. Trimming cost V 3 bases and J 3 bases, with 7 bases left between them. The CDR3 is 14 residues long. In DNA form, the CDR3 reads TGCGCCAGCAGCTCGACTGGTGGGGCCAACGTCCTGACTTTC. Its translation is CASSSTGGANVLTF.

The CDR3 loop reads CASSQAGQGLNSPLHF. The CDR3, as DNA: TGTGCCAGCAGCCAAGCCGGACAGGGATTGAATTCACCCCTCCACTTT. This chain joins TRBV3-1 (or the pseudogene TRBV3-2) and TRBJ1-6; 8 nucleotides align to TRBD1. The germline V gene encodes CDR1 LGHDT and CDR2 YNNKEL (reference sequence). V dropped 1 base and J dropped 7; count of bases not matched to a gene: 6. The CDR3 loop spans 16 amino acids.

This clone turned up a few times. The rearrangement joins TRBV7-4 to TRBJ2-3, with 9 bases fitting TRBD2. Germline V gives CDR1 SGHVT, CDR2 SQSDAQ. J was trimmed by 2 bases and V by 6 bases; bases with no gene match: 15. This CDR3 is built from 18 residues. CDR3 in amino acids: CASSREEQRGAPTDTQYF. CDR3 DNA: TGTGCCAGCAGTCGCGAGGAACAGCGGGGGGCCCCCACAGATACGCAGTATTTT.

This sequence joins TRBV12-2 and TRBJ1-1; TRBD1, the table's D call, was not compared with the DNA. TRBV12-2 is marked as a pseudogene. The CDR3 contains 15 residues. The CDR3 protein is CASRLARKGAPEAFF. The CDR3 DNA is TGTGCAAGTCGCTTAGCGAGGAAGGGGGCCCCTGAAGCTTTCTTT.

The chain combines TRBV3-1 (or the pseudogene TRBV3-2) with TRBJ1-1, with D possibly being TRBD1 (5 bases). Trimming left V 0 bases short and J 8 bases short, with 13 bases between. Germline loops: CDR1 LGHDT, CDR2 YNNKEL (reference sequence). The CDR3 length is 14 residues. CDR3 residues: CASSQDGGGGEAFF. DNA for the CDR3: TGTGCCAGCAGCCAAGATGGAGGTGGGGGGGAAGCTTTCTTT.

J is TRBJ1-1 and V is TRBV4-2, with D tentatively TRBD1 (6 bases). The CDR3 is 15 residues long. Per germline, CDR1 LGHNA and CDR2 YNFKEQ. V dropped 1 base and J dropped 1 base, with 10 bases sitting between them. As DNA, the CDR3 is TGTGCCAGCAGCCAAGGGACAGCACAGAACACTGAAGCTTTCTTT. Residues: CASSQGTAQNTEAFF.

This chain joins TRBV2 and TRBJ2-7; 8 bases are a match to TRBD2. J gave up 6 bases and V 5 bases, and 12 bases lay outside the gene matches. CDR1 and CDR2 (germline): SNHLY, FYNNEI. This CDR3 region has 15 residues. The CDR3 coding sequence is TGTGCCAGCAGTAGCTCTGGGGGACTAGTTTCCGAGCAGTACTTC. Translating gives CASSSSGGLVSEQYF.

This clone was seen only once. The CDR3 DNA sequence: TGTGCCAGCAGTGAGCAGGGAACCTACAATGAGCAGTTCTTC. It is translated as CASSEQGTYNEQFF. This chain joins TRBV2 and TRBJ2-1, with TRBD1 as a possible D gene (5 bases). V lost 3 bases and J lost 2, with 8 bases in between. Germline V lookup: CDR1 SNHLY, CDR2 FYNNEI. The length of the CDR3 is 14 residues.

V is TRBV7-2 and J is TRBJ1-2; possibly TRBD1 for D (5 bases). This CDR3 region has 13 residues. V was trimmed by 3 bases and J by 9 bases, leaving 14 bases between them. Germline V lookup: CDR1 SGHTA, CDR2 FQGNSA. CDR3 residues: CASSLGPRKSYTF. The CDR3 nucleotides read TGTGCCAGCAGCTTGGGGCCTCGAAAAAGCTACACCTTC.

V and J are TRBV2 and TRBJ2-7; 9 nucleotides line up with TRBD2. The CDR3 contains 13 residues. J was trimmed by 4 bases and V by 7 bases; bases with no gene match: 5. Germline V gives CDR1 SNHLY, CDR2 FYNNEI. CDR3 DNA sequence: TGTGCCAGCACGCGGGGGGGAGTTTACGAGCAGTACTTC. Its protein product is CASTRGGVYEQYF.

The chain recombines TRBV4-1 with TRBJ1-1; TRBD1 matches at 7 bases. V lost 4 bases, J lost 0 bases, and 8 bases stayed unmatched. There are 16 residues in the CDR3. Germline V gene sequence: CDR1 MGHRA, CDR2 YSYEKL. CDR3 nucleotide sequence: TGCGCCAGCAGCCTCAGCCCGGGACAGCTGAACACTGAAGCTTTCTTT. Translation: CASSLSPGQLNTEAFF.

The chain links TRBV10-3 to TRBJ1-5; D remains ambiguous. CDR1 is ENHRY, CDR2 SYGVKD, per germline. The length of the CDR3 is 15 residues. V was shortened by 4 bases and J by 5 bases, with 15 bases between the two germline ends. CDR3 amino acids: CAISGTRVLDQPQHF. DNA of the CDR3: TGTGCCATCAGTGGGACTCGAGTTTTGGATCAGCCCCAGCATTTT.

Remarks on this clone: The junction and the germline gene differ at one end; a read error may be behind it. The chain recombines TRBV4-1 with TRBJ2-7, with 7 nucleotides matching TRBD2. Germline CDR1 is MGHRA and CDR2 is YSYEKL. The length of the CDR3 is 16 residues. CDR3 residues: CASNQDASGDAYEQYF. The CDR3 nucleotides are TGCGCCAGCAACCAAGATGCCAGCGGGGATGCCTACGAGCAGTACTTC.

The CDR3 loop reads CASSSGLGTYNEQFF. CDR3 in DNA: TGTGCCAGCAGCTCCGGACTAGGAACTTACAATGAGCAGTTCTTC. This chain joins TRBV7-2 and TRBJ2-1; 7 bases align to TRBD2. The CDR3 has 15 amino acids. Per the germline V gene, CDR1 is SGHTA and CDR2 is FQGNSA. The V segment lost 4 bases and the J segment 4 bases; nucleotides outside the gene matches: 7.

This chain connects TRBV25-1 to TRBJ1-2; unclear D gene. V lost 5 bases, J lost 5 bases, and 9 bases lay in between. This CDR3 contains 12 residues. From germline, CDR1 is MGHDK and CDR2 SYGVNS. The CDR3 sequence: CASSSGGYGYTF. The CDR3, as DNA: TGTGCCAGCAGTTCCGGAGGGTATGGCTACACCTTC.

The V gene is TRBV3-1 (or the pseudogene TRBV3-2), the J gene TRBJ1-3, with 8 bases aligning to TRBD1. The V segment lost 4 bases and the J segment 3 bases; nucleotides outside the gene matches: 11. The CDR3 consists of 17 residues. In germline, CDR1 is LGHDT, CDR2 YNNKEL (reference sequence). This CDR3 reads CASSPPPDRGYGNTIYF. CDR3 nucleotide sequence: TGTGCCAGCAGCCCCCCGCCCGACAGGGGATATGGAAACACCATATATTTT.